These 17 T cell receptor beta chains originate from one sample sequenced in a study of Ad26.COV2.S vaccination and SARS-CoV-2 variants. Profiling relied on immunoSEQ multiplex PCR, and the TCRdb table lists in-frame clones only, not all of them. The table includes some 250,000 clones, more than 75% detected once. Treatment specified: 19 received Ad26.COV2.S at low or high dose, single or two shots; 5 received placebo; per-sample allocation not given. Day 63 after the first vaccine or placebo injection was the time point for sampling. Material: peripheral blood, obtained in a trial of Ad26.COV2.S vaccine versus placebo. The receptors were sampled from a person between 18 and 60 years old who received the Ad26.COV2.S COVID-19 vaccine or a placebo.

The rearrangement uses TRBV2 and TRBJ2-7; TRBD2 might be the D (6 bases). V was clipped by 7 bases and J by 6 bases, with 13 bases between them. The CDR3 is 12 amino acids. CDR1 SNHLY and CDR2 FYNNEI come from the germline V gene. The CDR3 is CASTAEGSEQYF. CDR3 DNA: TGTGCCAGCACCGCGGAGGGGAGCGAGCAGTACTTC.

The chain is built from TRBV7-8 and TRBJ2-3, with 9 bases lining up with TRBD1. This CDR3 has 15 residues. The V gene end was trimmed by 5 bases and the J gene end by 3 bases; junction bases not matched to a gene: 6. CDR1 and CDR2 from the germline V gene are SGHVS and FQNEAQ. CDR3: CASSPGTGSTDTQYF. The CDR3 region has the DNA TGTGCCAGCAGCCCCGGGACAGGGAGTACAGATACGCAGTATTTT.

Written as DNA, the CDR3 is TGCGCCAGCAGCCAAGGGGACATCTCTGGAAACACCATATATTTT. This translates into CASSQGDISGNTIYF. The rearrangement links TRBV4-3 to TRBJ1-3; tentative D call: TRBD1 (6 bases). The CDR3 consists of 15 residues. The germline V gene has CDR1 LGHNA and CDR2 YSLEER. V was trimmed by 1 base and J by 0 bases, leaving 7 bases between them.

CDR3 nucleotide sequence: TGTGCCAGCAGCTTACTGACTCCCTCGAAGGAAAAACTGTTTTTT. Its translation: CASSLLTPSKEKLFF. The gene calls are TRBV7-9 and TRBJ1-4; D call uncertain. The V gene lost 2 bases and the J gene lost 8 bases, with 15 bases spanning the gap. Germline lookup yields CDR1 SEHNR and CDR2 FQNEAQ (reference sequence). The CDR3 runs 15 residues.

This chain joins TRBV9 and TRBJ2-1; 9 bases map to TRBD2. Germline V gene lookup returns CDR1 SGDLS and CDR2 YYNGEE. CDR3 length equals 17 residues. Trimming cost V 0 bases and J 6 bases; bases outside gene matches: 10. CDR3 protein: CASSVAPSGRFGNEQFF. CDR3 sequence (DNA): TGTGCCAGCAGCGTAGCACCGAGCGGGAGGTTCGGCAATGAGCAGTTCTTC.

The chain couples TRBV7-9 to TRBJ2-7; TRBD1 might be the D (6 bases). Trimming removed 6 bases at V and 7 bases at J, with 13 bases between. CDR3 length: 12 residues. Germline assignment: CDR1 SEHNR and CDR2 FQNEAQ (reference sequence). The chain's CDR3 is CASRDQGTEQYF. The DNA for the CDR3 is TGTGCCAGCAGAGATCAGGGGACAGAGCAGTACTTC. The whole variable domain, filled in from reference TRBV7-9 and TRBJ2-7, reads DTGVSQNPRHKITKRGQNVTFRCDPISEHNRLYWYRQTLGQGPEFLTYFQNEAQLEKSRLLSDRFSAERPKGSFSTLEIQRTEQGDSAMYLCASRDQGTEQYFGPGTRLTVT.

The rearrangement uses TRBV28 and TRBJ2-3, with D possibly matching TRBD2 (5 bases). This CDR3 contains 17 residues. In germline, CDR1 is MDHEN, CDR2 SYDVKM. Trimming shortened V by 5 bases and J by 2 bases, and 20 bases separated the two germline ends. CDR3 in amino acids: CASSPRFGVTPTDTQYF. The CDR3 DNA is TGTGCCAGCAGTCCTCGGTTCGGGGTGACCCCCACAGATACGCAGTATTTT.

The chain employs TRBV6-5 and TRBJ2-6; D gene uncertain. The CDR3 consists of 13 residues. V gave up 6 bases and J gave up 4 bases, with 7 bases separating them. Germline lookup yields CDR1 MNHEY and CDR2 SVGAGI. CDR3 coding DNA: TGTGCCAGCAGGGTTTCCGGGGCCAACGTCCTGACTTTC. It is translated as CASRVSGANVLTF.

V and J are TRBV5-1 and TRBJ2-3; D possibly corresponds to TRBD1 (6 bases). With 6 bases removed from V and 3 bases from J, the gap between germline ends came to 23 bases. The germline V gene has CDR1 SGHRS and CDR2 YFSETQ. The length of the CDR3 is 17 residues. The CDR3 region has the DNA TGCGCCAGCACCTATCAACAGGGCGAGTTTCTGACAGATACGCAGTATTTT. Translating gives CASTYQQGEFLTDTQYF.

The chain couples TRBV6-5 to TRBJ2-3, with 8 nucleotides matching TRBD1. The CDR3 has 14 residues. Germline loops: CDR1 MNHEY, CDR2 SVGAGI. V lost 10 bases and J lost 2; bases outside the gene matches: 8. CDR3 loop: CAIRGQGVTDTQYF. In DNA form, the CDR3 reads TGTGCCATCAGGGGGCAGGGGGTCACAGATACGCAGTATTTT.

The sample holds a few counts of this clone. The rearrangement links TRBV7-9 to TRBJ1-3; a possible D gene is TRBD1 (5 bases). V shed 5 bases and J shed 3 bases, with 11 bases lying between them. CDR1 and CDR2 from the germline V gene are SEHNR and FQNEAQ (reference sequence). This CDR3 comprises 14 residues. CDR3 loop: CASSPGTGGNTIYF. In DNA form, the CDR3 reads TGTGCCAGCAGCCCAGGGACGGGTGGAAACACCATATATTTT.

This clone was picked up many times. The chain has TRBV6-2 or TRBV6-3 and TRBJ1-6; the D is unclear. The germline V gene encodes CDR1 MNHEY and CDR2 SVGEGT. There are 15 residues in the CDR3. V shed 3 bases and J shed 7 bases, with 13 bases lying between them. As DNA, the CDR3 is TGTGCCAGCAGTTATATGAAGGGTTTGAATTCACCCCTCCACTTT. The encoded protein is CASSYMKGLNSPLHF.

V gene TRBV9 combines with J gene TRBJ2-5; a weak D match, TRBD2 (5 bases). The CDR3 contains 16 residues. V was cut by 4 bases and J by 0 bases, with 16 bases left in between. CDR1 is SGDLS and CDR2 is YYNGEE in the germline V gene. The CDR3 here is CASSPLGADYQETQYF. The DNA of the CDR3 is TGTGCCAGCAGCCCCCTGGGAGCGGACTACCAAGAGACCCAGTACTTC.

This clone was seen a few times. The chain couples TRBV13 to TRBJ1-6, with TRBD1 as a possible D gene (5 bases). Germline V gene sequence: CDR1 PRHDT, CDR2 FYEKMQ (reference sequence). The V gene lost 6 bases and the J gene lost 7 bases, with 7 bases spanning the gap. The CDR3 is made up of 12 amino acids. This CDR3 reads CASSSGNSPLHF. The CDR3 DNA follows: TGTGCCAGCAGTTCAGGGAATTCACCCCTCCACTTT.

J is TRBJ2-7 and V is TRBV6-5; TRBD2 is a possible D gene (7 bases). This CDR3 region has 15 residues. Looked up from germline, CDR1 is MNHEY and CDR2 is SVGAGI. With 7 bases removed from V and 6 bases from J, the gap between germline ends came to 22 bases. The CDR3 coding sequence is TGTGCCAGCAAGCCAGGGGCGGGGGCCGTGGGCGAGCAGTACTTC. Translated, it gives CASKPGAGAVGEQYF.

CDR3 in DNA: TGTGCCAGCAGCCAGGGGGGGACCCCGAGGGATCAGCCCCAGCATTTT. As protein: CASSQGGTPRDQPQHF. This chain links TRBV3-1 (or the pseudogene TRBV3-2) with TRBJ1-5; possible D gene TRBD1, 5 bases. Germline V lookup: CDR1 LGHDT, CDR2 YNNKEL (reference sequence). Deletions cut 3 bases from V and 5 bases from J, with 17 bases between. The CDR3 covers 16 residues.

About this clone itself: Distinct nucleotide sequences in the sample also encode this CDR3. This chain joins TRBV19 and TRBJ1-5; the D gene is possibly TRBD1 (6 bases). The V and J ends lost 1 base and 1 base respectively, with 8 bases between them. The CDR3 contains 15 residues. Germline V gene lookup returns CDR1 LNHDA and CDR2 SQIVND (reference sequence). CDR3 sequence: CASSIGTASNQPQHF. The CDR3 DNA sequence: TGTGCCAGTAGTATAGGGACAGCGAGCAATCAGCCCCAGCATTTT.